Presented here are 7 T cell receptor beta chains from one specimen sequenced in a study of molecular identifiers for immune sequencing clone quantification. TCRdb re-called the PCR reads through MiXCR, storing one row per CDR3 protein. The sample gives over 600,000 distinct CDR3 sequences, 20% of which show up once; 0.85% to 0.9% is in the top ten. The sequencing input was naive CD8+ T cells from blood, with Jurkat cell RNA spiked in. This sample's subset: FACS-sorted CD8+CD4-CCR7+CD45RA+ naive T cells. These receptors originate from a human donor in good health. Some libraries in this study had Jurkat cell RNA spiked in.

The table lists this clonotype with many counts. The chain employs TRBV9 and TRBJ1-1; 7 nucleotides align to TRBD1. J gave up 1 base and V 3 bases, and 6 bases lay outside the gene matches. Germline V gives CDR1 SGDLS, CDR2 YYNGEE. The CDR3 extends over 15 amino acids. CDR3 in DNA: TGTGCCAGCAGCGCCGGACAGGTCGAGAACACTGAAGCTTTCTTT. This sequence encodes CASSAGQVENTEAFF.

This clonotype came up many times. The genes are TRBV7-6 and TRBJ2-3; TRBD2 aligns across 10 bases. Germline V lookup: CDR1 SGHVS, CDR2 FNYEAQ. CDR3 size: 14 residues. J gave up 6 bases and V 3 bases, and 3 bases lay outside the gene matches. As DNA, the CDR3 is TGTGCCAGCAGCTTCCTAGCGGGAGCTGATACGCAGTATTTT. Translation gives CASSFLAGADTQYF.

As to this clonotype: This sequence may be a read error, since a much larger clone differs from it by one base. The chain employs TRBV7-9 and TRBJ2-7; D is unresolved. Germline CDR1 and CDR2: SEHNR and FQNEAQ (reference sequence). The CDR3 length is 13 residues. The CDR3 sequence is CASSGSTGYEQNF. CDR3 nucleotides: TGTGCCAGCAGCGGCAGTACGGGCTACGAGCAGAACTTC.

This clonotype was seen many times. The rearrangement uses TRBV15 and TRBJ1-1; 7 bases match TRBD1. Germline CDR1 is LNHNV and CDR2 is YYDKDF (reference sequence). The length of the CDR3 is 15 residues. V was pared by 5 bases and J by 2 bases, with 8 bases of the junction left unmatched. The CDR3 sequence: CATSEDRTENTEAFF. CDR3 bases: TGTGCCACCAGCGAGGACAGGACGGAAAACACTGAAGCTTTCTTT.

This clonotype has a count of ten or more. The chain recombines TRBV9 with TRBJ2-3; 11 bases align to TRBD2. CDR1 is SGDLS and CDR2 is YYNGEE in the germline V gene. The V and J ends lost 0 bases and 5 bases, in that order; junction bases with no gene match: 5. The CDR3 is 16 amino acids. CDR3 loop: CASSVEGSGRGDTQYF. DNA for the CDR3: TGTGCCAGCAGCGTAGAAGGTAGCGGGAGGGGAGATACGCAGTATTTT.

The genes are TRBV4-1 and TRBJ2-2; 10 bases fit TRBD2. The J segment lost 6 bases and the V segment lost 6 bases, leaving 1 base of the junction unmatched. The CDR3 contains 13 residues. From germline, CDR1 is MGHRA and CDR2 YSYEKL. CDR3 DNA: TGCGCCAGCAGAGGACTAGCGGCCGGGGAGCTGTTTTTT. It codes for CASRGLAAGELFF.

This clonotype was detected ten times or more. The chain joins TRBV7-2 to TRBJ1-2, with 7 bases aligning to TRBD1. V lost 0 bases and J lost 8; bases outside the gene matches: 3. Germline V CDR1 and CDR2: SGHTA, FQGNSA. The CDR3 totals 13 residues. CDR3 coding DNA: TGTGCCAGCAGCTTAGCCACAGGGGAAGGCTACACCTTC. Translation gives CASSLATGEGYTF. The complete variable domain, with remaining parts taken from reference TRBV7-2 and TRBJ1-2, reads GAGVSQSPSNKVTEKGKDVELRCDPISGHTALYWYRQSLGQGLEFLIYFQGNSAPDKSGLPSDRFSAERTGGSVSTLTIQRTQQEDSAVYLCASSLATGEGYTFGSGTRLTVV.